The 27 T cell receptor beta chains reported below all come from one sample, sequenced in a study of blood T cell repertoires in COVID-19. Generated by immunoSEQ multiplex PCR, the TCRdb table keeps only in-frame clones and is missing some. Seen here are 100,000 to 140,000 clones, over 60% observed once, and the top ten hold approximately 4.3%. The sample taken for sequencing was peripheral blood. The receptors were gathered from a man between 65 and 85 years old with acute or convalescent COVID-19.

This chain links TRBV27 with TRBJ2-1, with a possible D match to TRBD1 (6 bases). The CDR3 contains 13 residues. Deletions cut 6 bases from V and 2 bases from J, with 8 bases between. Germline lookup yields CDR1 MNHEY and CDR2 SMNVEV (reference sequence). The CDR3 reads CASRSGAYNEQFF. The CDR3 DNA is TGTGCCAGCAGGTCAGGGGCCTACAATGAGCAGTTCTTC.

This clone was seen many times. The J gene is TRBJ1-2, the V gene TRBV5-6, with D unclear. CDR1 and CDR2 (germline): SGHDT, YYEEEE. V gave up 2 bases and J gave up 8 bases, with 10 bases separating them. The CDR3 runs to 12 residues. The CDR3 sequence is CASSLGDRGYTF. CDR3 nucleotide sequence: TGTGCCAGCAGCTTAGGAGACCGAGGCTACACCTTC. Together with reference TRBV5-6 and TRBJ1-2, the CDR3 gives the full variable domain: DAGVTQSPTHLIKTRGQQVTLRCSPKSGHDTVSWYQQALGQGPQFIFQYYEEEERQRGNFPDRFSGHQFPNYSSELNVNALLLGDSALYLCASSLGDRGYTFGSGTRLTVV.

As DNA, the CDR3 is TGTGCCAGCAGCCTACAGGGGATCACTGAAGCTTTCTTT. It codes for CASSLQGITEAFF. This rearrangement joins TRBV7-2 to TRBJ1-1; 7 nucleotides align to TRBD1. V shed 5 bases and J 4 bases; nucleotides not matched to a gene: 4. The germline V gene encodes CDR1 SGHTA and CDR2 FQGNSA. This CDR3 is 13 amino acids long.

CDR3 protein: CASSAGRTYEQYF. The CDR3 nucleotides read TGCGCCAGCAGTGCGGGTCGTACCTACGAGCAGTACTTC. The chain combines TRBV10-1 with TRBJ2-7; D not resolved. The length of the CDR3 is 13 residues. Deletions cut 4 bases from V and 2 bases from J, with 9 bases between. Germline CDR1 WNHNN, CDR2 SYGVQD (reference sequence).

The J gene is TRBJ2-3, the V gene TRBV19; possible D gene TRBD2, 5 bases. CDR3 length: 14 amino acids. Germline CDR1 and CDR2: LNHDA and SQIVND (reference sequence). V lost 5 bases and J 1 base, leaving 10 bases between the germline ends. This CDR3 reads CASSVGRGTDTQYF. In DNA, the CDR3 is TGTGCCAGTAGTGTAGGGAGAGGCACAGATACGCAGTATTTT.

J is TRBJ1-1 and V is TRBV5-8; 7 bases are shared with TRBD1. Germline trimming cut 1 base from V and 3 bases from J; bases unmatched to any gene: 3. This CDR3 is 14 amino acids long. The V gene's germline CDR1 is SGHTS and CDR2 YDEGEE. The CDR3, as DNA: TGTGCCAGCAGCTTGAGGGGGCGGGACACTGAAGCTTTCTTT. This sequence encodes CASSLRGRDTEAFF.

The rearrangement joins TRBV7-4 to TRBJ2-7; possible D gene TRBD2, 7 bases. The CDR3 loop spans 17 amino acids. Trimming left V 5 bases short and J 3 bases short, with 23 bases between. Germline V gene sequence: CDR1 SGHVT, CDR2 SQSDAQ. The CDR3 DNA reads TGTGCCAGCAGCGAAAGAACGGGGGGCCAACCGAACTACGAGCAGTACTTC. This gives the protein CASSERTGGQPNYEQYF.

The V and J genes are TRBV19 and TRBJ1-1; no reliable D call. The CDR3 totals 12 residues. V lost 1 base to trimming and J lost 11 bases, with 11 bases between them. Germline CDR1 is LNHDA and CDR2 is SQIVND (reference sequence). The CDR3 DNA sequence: TGTGCCAGTAGTATAGTCGGGGTTCAGGCTTTCTTT. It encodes CASSIVGVQAFF.

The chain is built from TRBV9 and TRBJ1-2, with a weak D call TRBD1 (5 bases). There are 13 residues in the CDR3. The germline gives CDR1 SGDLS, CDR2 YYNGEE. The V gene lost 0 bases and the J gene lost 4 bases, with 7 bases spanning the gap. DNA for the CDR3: TGTGCCAGCAGCGTAGTCACAGGCTATGGCTACACCTTC. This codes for CASSVVTGYGYTF.

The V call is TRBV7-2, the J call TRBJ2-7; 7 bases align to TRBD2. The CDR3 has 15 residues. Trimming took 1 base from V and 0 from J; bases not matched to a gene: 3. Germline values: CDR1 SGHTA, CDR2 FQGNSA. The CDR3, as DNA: TGTGCCAGCAGCTTAGTTGGGGGGGGCTCCTACGAGCAGTACTTC. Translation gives CASSLVGGGSYEQYF.

CDR3 in DNA: TGTGCCAGCAGCCGGGGAAATCAGCCCCAGCATTTT. Encoded protein: CASSRGNQPQHF. The chain couples TRBV7-9 to TRBJ1-5; D unresolved. Germline CDR1 is SEHNR and CDR2 is FQNEAQ (reference sequence). The CDR3 covers 12 residues. V was cut by 5 bases and J by 4 bases, with 6 bases left in between.

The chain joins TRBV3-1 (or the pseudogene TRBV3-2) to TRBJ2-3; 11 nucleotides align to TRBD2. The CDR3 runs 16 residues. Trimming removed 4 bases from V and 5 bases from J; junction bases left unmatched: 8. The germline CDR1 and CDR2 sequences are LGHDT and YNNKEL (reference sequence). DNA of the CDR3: TGTGCCAGCAGCCCCCTTAGCGGGGGGGCGGTAGATACGCAGTATTTT. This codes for CASSPLSGGAVDTQYF.

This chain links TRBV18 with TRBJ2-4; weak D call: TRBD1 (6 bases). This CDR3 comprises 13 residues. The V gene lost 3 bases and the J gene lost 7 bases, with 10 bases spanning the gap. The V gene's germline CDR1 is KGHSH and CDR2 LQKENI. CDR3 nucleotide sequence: TGTGCCAGCTCACCCCCTGGACAGAACATTCAGTACTTC. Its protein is CASSPPGQNIQYF. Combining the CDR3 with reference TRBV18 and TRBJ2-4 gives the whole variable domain NAGVMQNPRHLVRRRGQEARLRCSPMKGHSHVYWYRQLPEEGLKFMVYLQKENIIDESGMPKERFSAEFPKEGPSILRIQQVVRGDSAAYFCASSPPGQNIQYFGAGTRLSVL.

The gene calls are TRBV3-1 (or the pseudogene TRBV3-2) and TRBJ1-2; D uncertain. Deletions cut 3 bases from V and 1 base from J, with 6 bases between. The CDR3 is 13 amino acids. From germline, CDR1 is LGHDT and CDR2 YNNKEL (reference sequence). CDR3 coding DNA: TGTGCCAGCAGCCACGGGGTTAACTATGGCTACACCTTC. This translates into CASSHGVNYGYTF.

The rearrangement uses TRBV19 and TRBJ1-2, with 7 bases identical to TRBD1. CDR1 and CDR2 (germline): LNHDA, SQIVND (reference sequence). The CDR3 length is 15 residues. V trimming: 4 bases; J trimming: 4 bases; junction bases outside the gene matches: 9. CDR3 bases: TGTGCCAGTAGTAAACAGGGGATTGATACCTATGGCTACACCTTC. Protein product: CASSKQGIDTYGYTF.

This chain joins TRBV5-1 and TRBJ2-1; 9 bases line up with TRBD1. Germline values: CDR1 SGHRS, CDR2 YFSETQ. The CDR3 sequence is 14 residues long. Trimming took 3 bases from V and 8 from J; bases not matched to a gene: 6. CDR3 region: CASSSGTGLDEQFF. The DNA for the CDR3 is TGCGCCAGCAGCTCCGGGACAGGGTTAGATGAGCAGTTCTTC.

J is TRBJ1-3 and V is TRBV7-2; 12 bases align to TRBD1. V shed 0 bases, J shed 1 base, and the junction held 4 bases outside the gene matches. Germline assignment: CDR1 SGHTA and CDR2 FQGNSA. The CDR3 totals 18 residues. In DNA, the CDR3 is TGTGCCAGCAGCTTAGCGGGACAGGGGGCAATATCTGGAAACACCATATATTTT. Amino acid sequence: CASSLAGQGAISGNTIYF.

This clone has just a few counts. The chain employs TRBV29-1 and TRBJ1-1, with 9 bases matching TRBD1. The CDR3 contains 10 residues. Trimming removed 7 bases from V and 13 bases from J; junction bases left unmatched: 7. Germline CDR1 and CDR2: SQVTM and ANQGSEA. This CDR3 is CSAGDRAVFF. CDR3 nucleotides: TGCAGCGCCGGGGACAGGGCGGTTTTCTTT. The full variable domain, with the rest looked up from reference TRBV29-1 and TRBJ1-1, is SAVISQKPSRDICQRGTSLTIQCQVDSQVTMMFWYRQQPGQSLTLIATANQGSEATYESGFVIDKFPISRPNLTFSTLTVSNMSPEDSSIYLCSAGDRAVFFGQGTRLTVV.

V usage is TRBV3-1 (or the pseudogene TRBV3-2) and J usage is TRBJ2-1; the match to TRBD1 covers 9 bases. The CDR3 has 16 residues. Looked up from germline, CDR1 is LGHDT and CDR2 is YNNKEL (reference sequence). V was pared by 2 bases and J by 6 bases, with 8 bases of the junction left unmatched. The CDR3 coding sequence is TGTGCCAGCAGCCAACTTCCCGGGACAGGGCCCAATGAGCAGTTCTTC. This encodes CASSQLPGTGPNEQFF.

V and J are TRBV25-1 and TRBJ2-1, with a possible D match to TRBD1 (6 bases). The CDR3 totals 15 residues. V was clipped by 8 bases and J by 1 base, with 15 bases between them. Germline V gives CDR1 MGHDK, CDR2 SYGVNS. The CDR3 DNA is TGTGCCAGCGGCCCCTGGCAGGGGTCCTACAATGAGCAGTTCTTC. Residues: CASGPWQGSYNEQFF.

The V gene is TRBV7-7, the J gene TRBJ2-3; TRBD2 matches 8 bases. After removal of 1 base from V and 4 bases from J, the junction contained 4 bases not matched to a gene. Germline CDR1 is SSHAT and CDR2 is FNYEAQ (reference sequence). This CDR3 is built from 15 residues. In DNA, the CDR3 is TGTGCCAGCAGCTTAGGGGCGGGGGGCTCAGATACGCAGTATTTT. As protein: CASSLGAGGSDTQYF.

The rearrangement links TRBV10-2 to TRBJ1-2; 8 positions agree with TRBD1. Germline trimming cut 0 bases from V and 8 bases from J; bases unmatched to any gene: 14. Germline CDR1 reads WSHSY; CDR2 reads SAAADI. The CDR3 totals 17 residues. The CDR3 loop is CASSESVGRGRPSGYTF. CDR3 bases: TGCGCCAGCAGTGAGTCTGTCGGCAGGGGGCGTCCGTCCGGCTACACCTTC.

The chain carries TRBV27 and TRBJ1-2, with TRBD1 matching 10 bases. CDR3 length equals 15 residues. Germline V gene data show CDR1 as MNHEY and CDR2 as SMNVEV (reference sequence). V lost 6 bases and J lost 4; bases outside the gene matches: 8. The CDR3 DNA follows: TGTGCCAGCAGGATAGGGACAGGGGCACTCTATGGCTACACCTTC. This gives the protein CASRIGTGALYGYTF.

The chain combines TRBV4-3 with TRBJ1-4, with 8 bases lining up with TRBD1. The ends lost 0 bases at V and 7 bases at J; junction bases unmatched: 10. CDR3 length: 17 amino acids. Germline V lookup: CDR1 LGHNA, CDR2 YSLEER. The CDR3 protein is CASSQEGRGRGGEKLFF. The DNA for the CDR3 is TGCGCCAGCAGCCAAGAAGGCAGGGGGCGAGGAGGTGAAAAACTGTTTTTT.

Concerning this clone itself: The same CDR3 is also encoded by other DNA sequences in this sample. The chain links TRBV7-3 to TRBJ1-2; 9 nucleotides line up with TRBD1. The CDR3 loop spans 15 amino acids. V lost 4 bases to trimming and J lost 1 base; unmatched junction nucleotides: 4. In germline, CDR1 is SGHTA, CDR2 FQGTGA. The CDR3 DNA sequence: TGTGCCAGCAGCTCTACAGGGGGCAATAACTATGGCTACACCTTC. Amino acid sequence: CASSSTGGNNYGYTF. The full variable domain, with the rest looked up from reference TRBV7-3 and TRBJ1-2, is GAGVSQTPSNKVTEKGKYVELRCDPISGHTALYWYRQSLGQGPEFLIYFQGTGAADDSGLPNDRFFAVRPEGSVSTLKIQRTERGDSAVYLCASSSTGGNNYGYTFGSGTRLTVV.

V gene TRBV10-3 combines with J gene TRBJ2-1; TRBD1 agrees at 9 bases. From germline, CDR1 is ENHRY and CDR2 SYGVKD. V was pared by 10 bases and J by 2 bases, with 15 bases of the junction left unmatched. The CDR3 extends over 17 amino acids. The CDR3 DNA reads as TGTGCCACCTACCCCGGACAGGGGAGTTATACCTACAATGAGCAGTTCTTC. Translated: CATYPGQGSYTYNEQFF.

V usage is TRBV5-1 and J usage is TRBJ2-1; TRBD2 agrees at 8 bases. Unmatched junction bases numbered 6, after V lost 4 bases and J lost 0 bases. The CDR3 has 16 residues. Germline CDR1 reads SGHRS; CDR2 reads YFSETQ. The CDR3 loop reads CASSPQRGLSYNEQFF. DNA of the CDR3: TGCGCCAGCAGCCCCCAGCGGGGGCTCTCCTACAATGAGCAGTTCTTC.